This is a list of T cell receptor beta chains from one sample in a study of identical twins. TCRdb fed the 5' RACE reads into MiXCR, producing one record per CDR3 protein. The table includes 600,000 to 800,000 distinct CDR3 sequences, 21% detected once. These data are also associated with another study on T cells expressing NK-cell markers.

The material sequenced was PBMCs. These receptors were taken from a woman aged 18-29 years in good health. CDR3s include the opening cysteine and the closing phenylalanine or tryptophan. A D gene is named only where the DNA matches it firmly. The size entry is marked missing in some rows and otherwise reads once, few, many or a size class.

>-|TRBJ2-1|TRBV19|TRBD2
TGTGCCAGCATTTCCCCCCAGGGAGCGGGAGGGAATGAGCAGTTCTTC
CASISPQGAGGNEQFF
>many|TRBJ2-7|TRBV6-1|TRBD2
TGTGCCAGCAGTGTAGGACTAGCCGGGAAACGCGAGCAGTACTTC
CASSVGLAGKREQYF
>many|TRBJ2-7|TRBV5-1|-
TGCGCCAGCAGCTTCGGGACCCCCTCCTACGAGCAGTACTTC
CASSFGTPSYEQYF
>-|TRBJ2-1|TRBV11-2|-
TGTGCCAGCAGCTTAGAAAGATTTCTGGACAATGAGCAGTTCTTC
CASSLERFLDNEQFF
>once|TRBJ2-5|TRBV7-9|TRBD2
TGTGCCAGCAGTCTACTAGCGGGAGCAGGGGAGACCCAGTACTTC
CASSLLAGAGETQYF
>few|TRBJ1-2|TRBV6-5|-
TGTGCCAGCAGTTACTCGAGCCTTTTGTGGACCTTC
CASSYSSLLWTF
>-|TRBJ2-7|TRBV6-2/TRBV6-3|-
TGTGCCAGCACTAGGACGGCGAGCTCCTACGAGCAGTACTTC
CASTRTASSYEQYF
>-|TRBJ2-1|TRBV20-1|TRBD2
TGCAGTGCTAGTATTTTGGCGGGAGGTTACAATGAGCAGTTCTTC
CSASILAGGYNEQFF
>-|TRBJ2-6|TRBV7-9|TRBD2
TGTGCCAGCTTCGGGGGGAGAGGGGCCAACGTCCTGACTTTC
CASFGGRGANVLTF
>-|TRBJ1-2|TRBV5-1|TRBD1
TGCGCCAGCAGCTGGAAGGACAGGGGAATTGGAGGCTACACCTTC
CASSWKDRGIGGYTF